These 6 T cell receptor beta chains share one sample of origin, sequenced in a study of CXCR3-negative and CXCR3-positive naive CD8 T cells. Libraries were UMI-labeled 5' RACE TRB cDNA. TCRdb derives one entry per CDR3 protein from the 5' RACE reads, leaving out DNA. Its listing shows over 35,000 distinct CDR3 sequences. The sequenced material came from naive CXCR3- CD8+ T cells from blood. Subset indicated: CD45RO-CCR7+CD27+CD95- naive CD8+ T cells lacking CXCR3 (TNR3-). Source of these receptors: a human donor in good health. Some clones in this sample may be carry-over from other donors' samples.

V is TRBV7-3 and J is TRBJ2-2; TCRdb gives TRBD2 as the D gene, but with no DNA this cannot be confirmed. The CDR3 consists of 13 residues. Germline-derived CDR1 and CDR2 are SGHTA and FQGTGA. CDR3 loop: CASSLGGAGELFF.

V gene TRBV29-1 combines with J gene TRBJ2-2. Per germline, CDR1 SQVTM and CDR2 ANQGSEA. The CDR3 totals 11 residues. The CDR3 region is CSVVVSGELFF.

CDR3 sequence: CASSQDLTEQFF. The chain uses TRBV4-3 and TRBJ2-1. The CDR3 has 12 residues. Germline loops: CDR1 LGHNA, CDR2 YSLEER.

The rearrangement links TRBV28 to TRBJ2-6; no DNA is available, so the TRBD1 call from TCRdb remains unchecked. The CDR3 runs to 17 residues. From germline, CDR1 is MDHEN and CDR2 SYDVKM. CDR3: CASSQGSPSSGANVLTF.

The chain uses TRBV28 and TRBJ2-3; TCRdb proposes TRBD1, but this gene call is untestable without DNA. The CDR3 runs to 13 residues. Germline V gives CDR1 MDHEN, CDR2 SYDVKM. The chain's CDR3 is CASSPGGPDTQYF.

The chain combines TRBV29-1 with TRBJ2-5; checking the TCRdb D call of TRBD1 is not possible without DNA. The CDR3 covers 13 residues. Germline loops: CDR1 SQVTM, CDR2 ANQGSEA. CDR3 protein: CSVDRGPQETQYF.